This T cell receptor (beta chain) derives from a study of Ad26.COV2.S vaccination and SARS-CoV-2 variants. Profiled with immunoSEQ multiplex PCR; TCRdb holds only in-frame clones, not every one. The data contain roughly 380,000 clones, approximately 90% of them singletons. Treatment specified: 15 to 20 received Ad26.COV2.S at low or high dose, single or two shots; 5 received placebo; per-sample allocation not given. Vaccine and placebo recipients were sampled on day 63 after the first injection. This CDR3 spans 14 amino acids. V lost 3 bases and J 5 bases, leaving 16 bases between the germline ends. Per germline, CDR1 DFQATT and CDR2 SNEGSKA (reference sequence). This clone was observed once.

The sequences come from peripheral blood, collected in a trial of Ad26.COV2.S vaccine versus placebo. The clonotype was recovered from a person aged 18-65 years who received the Ad26.COV2.S COVID-19 vaccine or a placebo. The chain employs TRBV20-1 and TRBJ2-5, with D maybe TRBD2 (5 bases). In DNA form, the CDR3 reads TGCAGTGCTAGTTCCCTAGGACTCGGGGAGACCCAGTACTTC. Protein sequence: CSASSLGLGETQYF.